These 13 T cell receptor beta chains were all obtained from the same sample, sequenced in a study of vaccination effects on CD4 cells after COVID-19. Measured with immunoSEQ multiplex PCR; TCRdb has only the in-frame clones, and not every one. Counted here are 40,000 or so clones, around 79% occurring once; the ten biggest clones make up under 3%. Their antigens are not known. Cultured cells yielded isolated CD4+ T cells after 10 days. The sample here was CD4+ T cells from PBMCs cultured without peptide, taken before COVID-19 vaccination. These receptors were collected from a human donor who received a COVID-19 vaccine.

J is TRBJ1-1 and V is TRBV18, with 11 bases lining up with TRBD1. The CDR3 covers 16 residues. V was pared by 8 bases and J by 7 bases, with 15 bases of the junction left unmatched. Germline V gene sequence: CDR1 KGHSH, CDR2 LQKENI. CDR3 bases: TGTGCCAGCACCAGCCGGGACAGGGGGTTTGGCGGTGAAGCTTTCTTT. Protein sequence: CASTSRDRGFGGEAFF.

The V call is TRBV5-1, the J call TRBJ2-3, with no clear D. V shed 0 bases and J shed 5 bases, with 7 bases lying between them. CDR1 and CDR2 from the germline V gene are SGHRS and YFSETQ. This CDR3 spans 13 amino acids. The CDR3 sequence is CASSLAGGDTQYF. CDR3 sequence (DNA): TGCGCCAGCAGCTTGGCAGGCGGAGATACGCAGTATTTT.

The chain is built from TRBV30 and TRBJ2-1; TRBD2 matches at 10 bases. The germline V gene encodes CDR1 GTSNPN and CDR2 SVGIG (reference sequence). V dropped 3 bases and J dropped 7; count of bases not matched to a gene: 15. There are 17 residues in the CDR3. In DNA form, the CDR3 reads TGTGCCTGGAGCCTGCTTAGCGGGGGGTTGATGGGGAATGAGCAGTTCTTC. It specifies CAWSLLSGGLMGNEQFF.

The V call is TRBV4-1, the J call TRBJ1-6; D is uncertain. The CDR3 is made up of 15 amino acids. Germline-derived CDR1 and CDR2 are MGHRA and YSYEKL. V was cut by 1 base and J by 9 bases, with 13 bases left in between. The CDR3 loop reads CASSQATTTTSPLHF. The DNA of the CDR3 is TGCGCCAGCAGCCAAGCAACGACGACGACTTCACCCCTCCACTTT.

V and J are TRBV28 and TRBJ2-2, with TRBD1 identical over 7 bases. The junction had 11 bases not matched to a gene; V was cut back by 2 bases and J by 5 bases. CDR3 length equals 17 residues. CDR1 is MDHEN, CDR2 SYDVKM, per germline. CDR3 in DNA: TGTGCCAGCAGTTTACGGGGCAGGGGGTATAGGACCGGGGAGCTGTTTTTT. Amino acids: CASSLRGRGYRTGELFF.

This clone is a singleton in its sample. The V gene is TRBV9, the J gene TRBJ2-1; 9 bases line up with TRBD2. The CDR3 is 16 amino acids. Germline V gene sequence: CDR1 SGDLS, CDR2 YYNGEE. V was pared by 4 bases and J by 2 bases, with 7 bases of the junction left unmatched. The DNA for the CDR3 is TGTGCCAGCAGCTATGGGGCGGGGGGGACCTACAATGAGCAGTTCTTC. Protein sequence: CASSYGAGGTYNEQFF.

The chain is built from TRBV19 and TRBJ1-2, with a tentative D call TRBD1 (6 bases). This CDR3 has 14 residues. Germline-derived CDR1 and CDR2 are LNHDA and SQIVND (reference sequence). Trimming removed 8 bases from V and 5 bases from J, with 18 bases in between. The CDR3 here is CASGTGRTVYGYTF. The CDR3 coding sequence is TGTGCCAGTGGGACCGGGAGGACAGTGTATGGCTACACCTTC. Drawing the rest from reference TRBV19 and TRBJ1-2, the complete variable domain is DGGITQSPKYLFRKEGQNVTLSCEQNLNHDAMYWYRQDPGQGLRLIYYSQIVNDFQKGDIAEGYSVSREKKESFPLTVTSAQKNPTAFYLCASGTGRTVYGYTFGSGTRLTVV.

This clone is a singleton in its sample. CDR3 DNA sequence: TGCAGTGCTGCAGGAGGGACTGAAGCTTTCTTT. This sequence encodes CSAAGGTEAFF. The V and J genes are TRBV20-1 and TRBJ1-1; D gene ambiguous. Per germline, CDR1 DFQATT and CDR2 SNEGSKA (reference sequence). This CDR3 has 11 amino acids. V shed 5 bases and J shed 5 bases, with 9 bases lying between them.

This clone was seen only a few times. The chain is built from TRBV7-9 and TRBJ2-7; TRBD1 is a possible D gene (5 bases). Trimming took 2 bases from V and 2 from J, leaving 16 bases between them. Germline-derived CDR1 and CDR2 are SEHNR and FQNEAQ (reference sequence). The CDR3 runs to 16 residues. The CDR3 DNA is TGTGCCAGCAGCTTAATAGGGTGGGGCAGTACCTACGAGCAGTACTTC. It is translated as CASSLIGWGSTYEQYF.

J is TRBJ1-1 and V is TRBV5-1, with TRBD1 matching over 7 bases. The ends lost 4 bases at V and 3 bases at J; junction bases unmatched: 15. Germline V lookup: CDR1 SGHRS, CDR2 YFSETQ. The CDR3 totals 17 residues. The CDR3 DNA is TGCGCCAGCAGCGGCGGCCGGGCAGGGGGGTTAGACACTGAAGCTTTCTTT. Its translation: CASSGGRAGGLDTEAFF.

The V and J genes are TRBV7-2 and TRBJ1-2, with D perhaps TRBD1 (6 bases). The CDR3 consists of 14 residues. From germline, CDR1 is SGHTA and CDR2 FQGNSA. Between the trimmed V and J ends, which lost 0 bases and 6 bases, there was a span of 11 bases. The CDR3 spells CASSLADRTHGYTF. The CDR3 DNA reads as TGTGCCAGCAGCTTAGCTGACAGGACCCATGGCTACACCTTC.

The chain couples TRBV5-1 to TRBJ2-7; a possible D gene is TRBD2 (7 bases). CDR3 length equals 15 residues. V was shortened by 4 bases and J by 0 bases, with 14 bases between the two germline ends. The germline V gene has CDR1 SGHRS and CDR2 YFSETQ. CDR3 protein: CASSGGGGDSYEQYF. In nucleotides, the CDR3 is TGCGCCAGCAGCGGGGGAGGGGGAGACTCCTACGAGCAGTACTTC.

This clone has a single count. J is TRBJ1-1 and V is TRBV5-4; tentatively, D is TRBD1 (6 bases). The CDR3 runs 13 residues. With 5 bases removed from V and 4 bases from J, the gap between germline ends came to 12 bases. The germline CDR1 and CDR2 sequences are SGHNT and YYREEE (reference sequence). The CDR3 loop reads CASRPQGSTEAFF. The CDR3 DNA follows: TGTGCCAGCAGACCTCAGGGGAGCACTGAAGCTTTCTTT.